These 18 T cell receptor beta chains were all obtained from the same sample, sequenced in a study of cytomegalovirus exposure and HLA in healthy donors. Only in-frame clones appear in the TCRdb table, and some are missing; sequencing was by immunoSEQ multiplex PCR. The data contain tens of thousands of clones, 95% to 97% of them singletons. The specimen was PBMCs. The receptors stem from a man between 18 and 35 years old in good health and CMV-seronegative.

The CDR3 DNA sequence: TGTGCCAGCAGTTACGGGACAGGCAAAAAACTGTTTTTT. The encoded protein is CASSYGTGKKLFF. The V and J genes are TRBV6-6 and TRBJ1-4; 8 nucleotides line up with TRBD1. From germline, CDR1 is MNHNY and CDR2 SVGAGI (reference sequence). The CDR3 is made up of 13 amino acids. V shed 2 bases, J shed 9 bases, and the junction held 2 bases outside the gene matches.

The CDR3 spells CASSDSENTEAFF. In DNA, the CDR3 is TGTGCCAGCAGTGACAGTGAGAACACTGAAGCTTTCTTT. The rearrangement joins TRBV6-1 to TRBJ1-1, with D uncertain. Trimming stripped 3 bases from V and 1 base from J, with 6 bases between. Germline loops: CDR1 MNHNS, CDR2 SASEGT. The length of the CDR3 is 13 residues.

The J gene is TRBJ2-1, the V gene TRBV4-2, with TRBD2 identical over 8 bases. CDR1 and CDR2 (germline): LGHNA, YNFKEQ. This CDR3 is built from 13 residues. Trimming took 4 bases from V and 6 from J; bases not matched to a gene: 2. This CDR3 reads CASSPGLANEQFF. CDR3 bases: TGTGCCAGCAGCCCCGGACTAGCCAATGAGCAGTTCTTC.

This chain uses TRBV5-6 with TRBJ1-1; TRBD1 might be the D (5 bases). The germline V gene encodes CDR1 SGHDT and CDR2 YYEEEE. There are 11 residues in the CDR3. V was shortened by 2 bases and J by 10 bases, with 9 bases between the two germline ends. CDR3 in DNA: TGTGCCAGCAGCTTCCGCGGGGGAGCTTTCTTT. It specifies CASSFRGGAFF.

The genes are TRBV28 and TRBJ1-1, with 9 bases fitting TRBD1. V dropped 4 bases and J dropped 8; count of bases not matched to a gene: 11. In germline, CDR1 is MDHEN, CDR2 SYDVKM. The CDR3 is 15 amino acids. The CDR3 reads CASSYPRTGELEAFF. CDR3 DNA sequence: TGTGCCAGCAGTTATCCCCGGACAGGGGAGTTAGAAGCTTTCTTT.

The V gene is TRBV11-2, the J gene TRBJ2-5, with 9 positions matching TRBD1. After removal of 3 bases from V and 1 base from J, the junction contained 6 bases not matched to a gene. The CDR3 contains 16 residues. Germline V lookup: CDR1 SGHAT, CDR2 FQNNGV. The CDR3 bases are TGTGCCAGCAGCTTTCGGATGGGACAGGGCCAAGAGACCCAGTACTTC. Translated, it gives CASSFRMGQGQETQYF.

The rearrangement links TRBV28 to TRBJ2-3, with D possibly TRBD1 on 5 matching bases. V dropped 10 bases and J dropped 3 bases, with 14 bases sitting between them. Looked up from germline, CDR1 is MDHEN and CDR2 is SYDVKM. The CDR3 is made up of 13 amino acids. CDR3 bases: TGTGCCACCGTTGGAACAGGAACAGATACGCAGTATTTT. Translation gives CATVGTGTDTQYF. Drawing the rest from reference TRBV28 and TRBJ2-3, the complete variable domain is DVKVTQSSRYLVKRTGEKVFLECVQDMDHENMFWYRQDPGLGLRLIYFSYDVKMKEKGDIPEGYSVSREKKERFSLILESASTNQTSMYLCATVGTGTDTQYFGPGTRLTVL.

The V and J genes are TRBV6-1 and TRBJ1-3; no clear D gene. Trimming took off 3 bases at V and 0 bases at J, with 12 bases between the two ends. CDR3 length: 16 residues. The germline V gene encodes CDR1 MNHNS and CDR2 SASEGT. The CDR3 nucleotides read TGTGCCAGCAGTGAGTTCAGGCCGGTCTCTGGAAACACCATATATTTT. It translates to CASSEFRPVSGNTIYF.

The CDR3 region has the DNA TGTGCCAGCAGCACCAAATTGGGACGGGAGTCCTACAATGAGCAGTTCTTC. Translating gives CASSTKLGRESYNEQFF. The J gene is TRBJ2-1, the V gene TRBV27; perhaps TRBD2 as D (6 bases). The CDR3 extends over 17 amino acids. Germline lookup yields CDR1 MNHEY and CDR2 SMNVEV (reference sequence). V lost 6 bases, J lost 1 base, and 19 bases lay in between.

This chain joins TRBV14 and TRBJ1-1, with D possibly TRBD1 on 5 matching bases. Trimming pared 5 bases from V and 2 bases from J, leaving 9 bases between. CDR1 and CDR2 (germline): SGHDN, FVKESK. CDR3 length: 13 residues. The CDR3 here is CASSEDTNTEAFF. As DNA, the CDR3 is TGTGCCAGCAGCGAGGACACTAACACTGAAGCTTTCTTT.

The CDR3 is CATSRDLGRNQPQHF. The CDR3 DNA sequence: TGTGCCACCAGCAGAGATCTGGGCCGCAATCAGCCCCAGCATTTT. The gene calls are TRBV15 and TRBJ1-5; D gene unclear. The ends were cut back, 0 bases at V and 2 bases at J, with 8 bases in the middle. This CDR3 comprises 15 residues. Germline V gene sequence: CDR1 LNHNV, CDR2 YYDKDF (reference sequence).

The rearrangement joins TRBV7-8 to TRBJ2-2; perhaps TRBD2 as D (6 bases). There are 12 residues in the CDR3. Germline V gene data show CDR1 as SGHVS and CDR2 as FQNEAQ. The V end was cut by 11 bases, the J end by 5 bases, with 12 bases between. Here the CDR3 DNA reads TGTGCCGTCCTCCGGGGGACCGGGGAGCTGTTTTTT. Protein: CAVLRGTGELFF. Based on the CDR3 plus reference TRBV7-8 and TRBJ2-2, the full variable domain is GAGVSQSPRYKVAKRGQDVALRCDPISGHVSLFWYQQALGQGPEFLTYFQNEAQLDKSGLPSDRFFAERPEGSVSTLKIQRTQQEDSAVYLCAVLRGTGELFFGEGSRLTVL.

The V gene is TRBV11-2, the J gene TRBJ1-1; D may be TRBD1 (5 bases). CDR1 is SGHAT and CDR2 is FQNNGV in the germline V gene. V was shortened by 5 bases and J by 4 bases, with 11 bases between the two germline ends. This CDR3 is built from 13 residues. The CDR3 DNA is TGTGCCAGCAGCCCTCGGGGGGGCACTGAAGCTTTCTTT. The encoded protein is CASSPRGGTEAFF.

The chain's CDR3 is CAWSIRRLAGVDNEQFF. In DNA form, the CDR3 reads TGTGCCTGGAGTATTAGGAGACTAGCGGGTGTCGACAATGAGCAGTTCTTC. The V call is TRBV30, the J call TRBJ2-1; 10 bases agree with TRBD2. The germline V gene has CDR1 GTSNPN and CDR2 SVGIG (reference sequence). J gave up 5 bases and V 2 bases, and 12 bases lay outside the gene matches. The CDR3 sequence is 17 residues long. Complete variable domain (other parts from reference TRBV30 and TRBJ2-1): SQTIHQWPATLVQPVGSPLSLECTVEGTSNPNLYWYRQAAGRGLQLLFYSVGIGQISSEVPQNLSASRPQDRQFILSSKKLLLSDSGFYLCAWSIRRLAGVDNEQFFGPGTRLTVL.

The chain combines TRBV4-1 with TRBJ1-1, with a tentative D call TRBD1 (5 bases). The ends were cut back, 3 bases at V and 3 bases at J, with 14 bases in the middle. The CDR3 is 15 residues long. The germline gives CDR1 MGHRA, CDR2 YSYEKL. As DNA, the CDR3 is TGCGCCAGCAGCCAGCGCCGCGGGACGCACACTGAAGCTTTCTTT. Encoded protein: CASSQRRGTHTEAFF.

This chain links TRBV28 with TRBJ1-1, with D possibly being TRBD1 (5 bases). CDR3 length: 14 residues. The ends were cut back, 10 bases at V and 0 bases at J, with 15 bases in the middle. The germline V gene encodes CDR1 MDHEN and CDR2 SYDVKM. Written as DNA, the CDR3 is TGTGCCACCGAACGGGGGGGATTGAACACTGAAGCTTTCTTT. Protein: CATERGGLNTEAFF.

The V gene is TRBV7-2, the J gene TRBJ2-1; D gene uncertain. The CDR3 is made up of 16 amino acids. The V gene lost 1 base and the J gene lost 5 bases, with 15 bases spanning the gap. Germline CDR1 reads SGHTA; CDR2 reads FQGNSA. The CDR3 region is CASSLVGRRIHNEQFF. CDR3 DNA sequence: TGTGCCAGCAGCTTAGTGGGCAGACGTATACACAATGAGCAGTTCTTC.

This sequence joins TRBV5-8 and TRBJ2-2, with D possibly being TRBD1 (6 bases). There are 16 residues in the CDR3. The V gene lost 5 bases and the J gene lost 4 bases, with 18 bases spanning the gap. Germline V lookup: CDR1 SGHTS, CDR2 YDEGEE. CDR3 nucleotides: TGTGCCAGCAGTTACATGTACAGGGTTACCACCGGGGAGCTGTTTTTT. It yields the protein CASSYMYRVTTGELFF.